The clone carrying this T cell receptor (beta chain) was recorded once. This record comes from a study of blood T cell repertoires in COVID-19. Study overall: COVID-19 samples collected from the United States, Italy and Spain covered acute and convalescent phases. Sources were T cells, B-cell-depleted T cells, or PBMCs; the material itself was cDNA or gDNA.

It was during active infection that Seattle patients were enrolled and then longitudinally followed. Original processing notes: Amplification of reference gene primers provided the estimated nucleated cell counts. The assay was immunoSEQ multiplex PCR, and TCRdb's table has in-frame clones only and misses some. V and J calls and clone size are given by that table; D and trimming were obtained from the DNA. The sample includes 150,000 to 250,000 clones, more than 75% seen only once; the top ten take 5.5% to 7%. The specimen was peripheral blood. The sequence was collected from a woman in her 40s with COVID-19, enrolled during active disease.

The DNA for the CDR3 is TGCAGCGTTATGCAGGGACAGGTGGGCAATGAGCAGTTCTTC. It codes for CSVMQGQVGNEQFF. J is TRBJ2-1 and V is TRBV29-1; 8 nucleotides line up with TRBD1. Per the germline V gene, CDR1 is SQVTM and CDR2 is ANQGSEA. The CDR3 spans 14 residues. V was pared by 5 bases and J by 6 bases, with 9 bases of the junction left unmatched.